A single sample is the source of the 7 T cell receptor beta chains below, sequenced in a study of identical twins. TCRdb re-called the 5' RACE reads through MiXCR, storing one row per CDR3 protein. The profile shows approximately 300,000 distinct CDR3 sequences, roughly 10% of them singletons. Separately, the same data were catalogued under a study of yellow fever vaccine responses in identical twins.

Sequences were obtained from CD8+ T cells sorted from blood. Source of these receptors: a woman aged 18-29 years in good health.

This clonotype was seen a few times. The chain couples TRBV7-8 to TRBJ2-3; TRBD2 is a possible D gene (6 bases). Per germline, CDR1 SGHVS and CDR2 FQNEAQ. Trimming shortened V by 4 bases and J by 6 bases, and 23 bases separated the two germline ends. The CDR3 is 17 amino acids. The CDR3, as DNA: TGTGCCAGCAGCTCCTGGGGTCTGGCGGGGCAGGCCGATACGCAGTATTTT. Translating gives CASSSWGLAGQADTQYF.

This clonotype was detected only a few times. This CDR3 reads CASSQAPVGSQEAFF. DNA of the CDR3: TGTGCCAGCAGCCAAGCCCCCGTGGGATCGCAAGAAGCTTTCTTT. V usage is TRBV3-1 and J usage is TRBJ1-1; D is ambiguous. Germline lookup yields CDR1 LGHDT and CDR2 YNNKEL (reference sequence). CDR3 size: 15 residues. Trimming left V 1 base short and J 8 bases short, with 17 bases between.

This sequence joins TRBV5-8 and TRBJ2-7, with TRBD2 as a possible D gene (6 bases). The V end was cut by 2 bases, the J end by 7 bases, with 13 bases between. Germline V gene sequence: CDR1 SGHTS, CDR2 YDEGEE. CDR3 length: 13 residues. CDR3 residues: CASSFGGTVEQYF. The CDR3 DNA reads TGTGCCAGCAGCTTTGGGGGGACCGTTGAGCAGTACTTC.

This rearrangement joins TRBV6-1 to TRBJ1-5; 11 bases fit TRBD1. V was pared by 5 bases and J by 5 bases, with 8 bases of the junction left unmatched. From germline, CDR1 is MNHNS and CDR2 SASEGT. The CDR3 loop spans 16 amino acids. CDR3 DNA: TGTGCCAGCAGTAAACCGGGACAGGGGGTACATCAGCCCCAGCATTTT. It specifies CASSKPGQGVHQPQHF.

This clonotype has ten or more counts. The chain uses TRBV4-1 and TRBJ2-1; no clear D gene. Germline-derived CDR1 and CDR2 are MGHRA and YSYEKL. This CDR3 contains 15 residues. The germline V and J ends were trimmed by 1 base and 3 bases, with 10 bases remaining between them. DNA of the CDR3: TGCGCCAGCAGCCAAGTTGAGCAGAACTACAATGAGCAGTTCTTC. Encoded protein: CASSQVEQNYNEQFF.

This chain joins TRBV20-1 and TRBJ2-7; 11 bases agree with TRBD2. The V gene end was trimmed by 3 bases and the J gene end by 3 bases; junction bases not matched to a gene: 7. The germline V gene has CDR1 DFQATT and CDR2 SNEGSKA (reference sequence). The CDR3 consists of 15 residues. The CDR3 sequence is CSARLLAGDFYEQYF. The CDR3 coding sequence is TGCAGTGCTAGGTTACTAGCGGGGGACTTCTACGAGCAGTACTTC.

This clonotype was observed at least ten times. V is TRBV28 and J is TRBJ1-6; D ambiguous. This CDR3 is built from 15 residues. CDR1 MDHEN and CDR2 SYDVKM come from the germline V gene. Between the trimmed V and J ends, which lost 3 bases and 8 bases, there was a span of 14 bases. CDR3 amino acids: CASSLESRSDSPLHF. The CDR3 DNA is TGTGCCAGCAGTTTGGAGTCCCGGTCAGATTCACCCCTCCACTTT. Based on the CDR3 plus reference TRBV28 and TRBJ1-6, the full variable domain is DVKVTQSSRYLVKRTGEKVFLECVQDMDHENMFWYRQDPGLGLRLIYFSYDVKMKEKGDIPEGYSVSREKKERFSLILESASTNQTSMYLCASSLESRSDSPLHFGNGTRLTVT.